The rows below give T cell receptor beta chains drawn from one sample of a study of relationships among human T cell subsets. TCRdb analysed the multiplex PCR reads with MiXCR anew, one entry per CDR3 protein. The sample has under 5,500 distinct CDR3 sequences; 78% are singletons. The sample consisted of total T cells sorted from blood. The receptor set was obtained from a man aged 35-49 years in good health. CDR3s include the opening cysteine and the closing phenylalanine or tryptophan. The D gene is left open where the match is weak. Clone size is shown for a subset of rows, as once, few, many or a class of expanded clone.

clone size	J gene	V gene	D gene	CDR3 protein	CDR3 DNA
-	TRBJ1-1	TRBV5-5	-	CASSLETNTEAFF	TGTGCCAGCAGCTTGGAGACGAACACTGAAGCTTTCTTT
-	TRBJ2-1	TRBV5-1	TRBD2	CASGSGSQGNEQFF	TGCGCCAGCGGAAGCGGGAGTCAAGGCAATGAGCAGTTCTTC
-	TRBJ2-7	TRBV29-1	-	CSVVLRGSYEQYF	TGCAGCGTTGTTTTGAGGGGGTCCTACGAGCAGTACTTC
-	TRBJ1-1	TRBV6-1	TRBD1	CASSEWTGSEAFF	TGTGCCAGCAGTGAATGGACAGGTTCTGAAGCTTTCTTT
-	TRBJ2-7	TRBV7-3	-	CAKRPTGPEQYF	TGTGCCAAACGGCCCACAGGGCCCGAGCAGTACTTC
once	TRBJ2-1	TRBV12-3/TRBV12-4	-	CASTRGNEQFF	TGTGCCAGCACCCGGGGGAATGAGCAGTTCTTC
-	TRBJ2-1	TRBV7-3	TRBD2	CASSLSGSGNEQFF	TGTGCCAGCAGCTTAAGCGGGAGCGGGAATGAGCAGTTCTTC
-	TRBJ2-3	TRBV20-1	-	CSATEGGPSTDTQYF	TGCAGTGCTACGGAGGGGGGGCCTAGCACAGATACGCAGTATTTT
-	TRBJ2-3	TRBV10-2	TRBD2	CASSELAGFTDTQYF	TGCGCCAGCAGTGAGCTAGCGGGATTCACAGATACGCAGTATTTT
-	TRBJ2-5	TRBV20-1	TRBD1	CSPRGQGLETQYF	TGCAGTCCGCGCGGACAGGGGTTGGAGACCCAGTACTTC
-	TRBJ2-7	TRBV11-2	TRBD2	CASSLGSSGTSYEQYF	TGTGCCAGCAGCTTAGGATCTAGCGGGACCTCCTACGAGCAGTACTTC
-	TRBJ1-1	TRBV29-1	-	CSVVARAMNTEAFF	TGCAGCGTTGTTGCCAGGGCGATGAACACTGAAGCTTTCTTT
few	TRBJ2-7	TRBV4-1	-	CASSRESGLSSYEQYF	TGCGCCAGCAGCCGGGAATCAGGCTTGAGCTCCTACGAGCAGTACTTC
-	TRBJ1-5	TRBV7-9	-	CASSLGQSYQPQHF	TGTGCCAGCAGCTTAGGACAGAGCTATCAGCCCCAGCATTTT
-	TRBJ2-1	TRBV5-6	-	CASSFVGADEQFF	TGTGCCAGCAGCTTTGTGGGGGCCGATGAGCAGTTCTTC
-	TRBJ2-3	TRBV5-1	TRBD2	CASSSILAGALTDTQYF	TGCGCCAGCAGCTCCATACTAGCGGGGGCCCTCACAGATACGCAGTATTTT
few	TRBJ2-5	TRBV7-9	-	CASSLQDQETQYF	TGTGCCAGCAGCTTACAGGACCAAGAGACCCAGTACTTC
-	TRBJ2-5	TRBV29-1	TRBD2	CSVAGGQETQYF	TGCAGCGTTGCGGGAGGCCAAGAGACCCAGTACTTC
-	TRBJ2-1	TRBV7-9	TRBD2	CASSPQGTSGRRRDEQFF	TGTGCCAGCAGCCCCCAGGGGACTAGCGGGAGGCGGAGGGATGAGCAGTTCTTC
-	TRBJ1-1	TRBV5-5	-	CASSLYQGLSTEAFF	TGTGCCAGCAGCTTGTATCAGGGTTTGAGCACTGAAGCTTTCTTT
-	TRBJ2-7	TRBV19	TRBD1	CASRTSGTGVYEQYF	TGTGCCAGTAGAACCTCCGGGACAGGGGTCTACGAGCAGTACTTC
-	TRBJ1-2	TRBV2	-	CASRADANYGYTF	TGTGCCAGCAGGGCGGACGCTAACTATGGCTACACCTTC
-	TRBJ2-1	TRBV13	TRBD1	CASSYRGHDEQFF	TGTGCCAGCAGTTACAGGGGGCACGATGAGCAGTTCTTC
-	TRBJ2-1	TRBV5-1	-	CASSSDIGSVHNEQFF	TGCGCCAGCAGCTCGGATATAGGTAGTGTCCACAATGAGCAGTTCTTC
-	TRBJ2-7	TRBV20-1	-	CSAKSTLWEQYF	TGCAGTGCTAAATCCACCCTGTGGGAGCAGTACTTC
-	TRBJ2-5	TRBV20-1	-	CSTWGRQETQYF	TGCAGTACTTGGGGTCGGCAAGAGACCCAGTACTTC
-	TRBJ1-1	TRBV11-2	-	CASSFLGPNTEAFF	TGTGCCAGCAGCTTCTTGGGACCGAACACTGAAGCTTTCTTT
few	TRBJ2-1	TRBV12-3/TRBV12-4	-	CASSPLGNNEQFF	TGTGCCAGCAGCCCGCTAGGCAACAATGAGCAGTTCTTC
-	TRBJ1-3	TRBV29-1	-	CSVEAPARGPSSGNTIYF	TGCAGCGTTGAAGCCCCCGCCCGCGGACCGAGCTCTGGAAACACCATATATTTT
few	TRBJ1-5	TRBV5-1	-	CASSLEGGNQPQHF	TGCGCCAGCAGCTTGGAGGGCGGCAATCAGCCCCAGCATTTT
-	TRBJ1-1	TRBV12-3/TRBV12-4	-	CASSSNTVNTEAFF	TGTGCCAGCAGTTCGAATACAGTAAACACTGAAGCTTTCTTT
-	TRBJ2-3	TRBV6-4	-	CASRTENAHTQYF	TGTGCCAGCAGGACCGAAAATGCACATACGCAGTATTTT
-	TRBJ2-1	TRBV20-1	TRBD2	CSARLTSGGAGNEQFF	TGCAGTGCTAGACTTACTAGCGGGGGGGCCGGGAATGAGCAGTTCTTC
-	TRBJ1-1	TRBV12-3/TRBV12-4	-	CASTWGTEAFF	TGTGCCAGCACCTGGGGCACTGAAGCTTTCTTT